The clone carrying this TCR beta chain occurred many times. Its antigen is undetermined. This specimen comes from a study of T cells in Graves' hyperthyroidism and ophthalmopathy. Regarding the study as a whole: Model-based prediction identified ophthalmopathy a median about 7 months prior to its onset.

Researchers amplified the TCR beta CDR3 regions from RNA transcripts. The study used the HTBI primer set for a first-round RT-PCR of the TCR CDR3. In TCRdb, the multiplex PCR reads were re-called with MiXCR into one record per CDR3 protein. Of about 600,000 distinct CDR3 sequences listed, roughly 15% are singletons. The CDR3 spans 12 residues. V was cut by 6 bases and J by 5 bases, with 10 bases left in between. CDR1 and CDR2 (germline): MDHEN, SYDVKM. A Clinical Activity Score of at least 3, a NOSPECS grade of at least 4 and a duration under 3 months were recorded in the ophthalmopathy patients. Source material: blood. The TCR comes from a woman aged 45 to 65 with Graves' ophthalmopathy. This chain joins TRBV28 and TRBJ1-1; D remains ambiguous. The CDR3 nucleotides read TGTGCCAGCAGGACTCAGAGTACTGAAGCTTTCTTT. Translation: CASRTQSTEAFF.